One sample yielded the 9 T cell receptor beta chains listed below, sequenced in a study of blood T cell repertoires in COVID-19. Here immunoSEQ multiplex PCR was the method, and the copy in TCRdb shows in-frame clones only, minus some. The repertoire holds around 200,000 clones, with approximately 87% as singletons. What was sequenced was peripheral blood. These receptors came from a man aged 18 to 35 with active or convalescent COVID-19.

The chain uses TRBV11-2 and TRBJ2-3; 7 nucleotides align to TRBD1. Germline V gene sequence: CDR1 SGHAT, CDR2 FQNNGV. The V segment lost 6 bases and the J segment 2 bases; nucleotides outside the gene matches: 8. The CDR3 runs 15 residues. The CDR3 DNA sequence: TGTGCCAGCAGTCGCAGACAGGGTTCCACAGATACGCAGTATTTT. Translation: CASSRRQGSTDTQYF.

The chain is built from TRBV7-2 and TRBJ1-1, with D possibly TRBD1 on 5 matching bases. Germline loops: CDR1 SGHTA, CDR2 FQGNSA. The CDR3 is made up of 13 amino acids. V was pared by 1 base and J by 7 bases, with 10 bases between. In nucleotides, the CDR3 is TGTGCCAGCAGCTTAGGCGGCAGGGTTGAAGCTTTCTTT. Its protein product is CASSLGGRVEAFF.

The V and J genes are TRBV7-9 and TRBJ1-2, with 10 bases lining up with TRBD1. The V gene end was trimmed by 0 bases and the J gene end by 4 bases; junction bases not matched to a gene: 5. The length of the CDR3 is 16 residues. Germline V lookup: CDR1 SEHNR, CDR2 FQNEAQ (reference sequence). In DNA form, the CDR3 reads TGTGCCAGCAGCTTAGCCGGGACAGGGGAGGCCTATGGCTACACCTTC. Translation gives CASSLAGTGEAYGYTF. The full variable domain, with the rest looked up from reference TRBV7-9 and TRBJ1-2, is DTGVSQNPRHKITKRGQNVTFRCDPISEHNRLYWYRQTLGQGPEFLTYFQNEAQLEKSRLLSDRFSAERPKGSFSTLEIQRTEQGDSAMYLCASSLAGTGEAYGYTFGSGTRLTVV.

A single count supports this clone. V gene TRBV5-1 combines with J gene TRBJ2-3; D may be TRBD2 (7 bases). This CDR3 has 15 amino acids. Trimming removed 0 bases from V and 2 bases from J, with 10 bases in between. The V gene's germline CDR1 is SGHRS and CDR2 YFSETQ. Written as DNA, the CDR3 is TGCGCCAGCAGCTTGGCCGGGGGGCCCACAGATACGCAGTATTTT. Translating it yields CASSLAGGPTDTQYF. The complete variable domain, with remaining parts taken from reference TRBV5-1 and TRBJ2-3, reads KAGVTQTPRYLIKTRGQQVTLSCSPISGHRSVSWYQQTPGQGLQFLFEYFSETQRNKGNFPGRFSGRQFSNSRSEMNVSTLELGDSALYLCASSLAGGPTDTQYFGPGTRLTVL.

The chain employs TRBV5-1 and TRBJ1-1; no definite D call. Trimming shortened V by 0 bases and J by 0 bases, and 9 bases separated the two germline ends. This CDR3 region has 15 residues. Germline V gene data show CDR1 as SGHRS and CDR2 as YFSETQ. CDR3 protein: CASSLAPHLNTEAFF. The CDR3 DNA reads as TGCGCCAGCAGCTTGGCCCCCCACTTGAACACTGAAGCTTTCTTT.

The gene calls are TRBV7-9 and TRBJ1-5, with a weak D call TRBD1 (5 bases). Germline CDR1 reads SEHNR; CDR2 reads FQNEAQ (reference sequence). The CDR3 contains 16 residues. Trimming cost V 3 bases and J 4 bases, with 16 bases left between them. DNA of the CDR3: TGTGCCAGCAGCTTCGACCCCCGGGACTCGAATCAGCCCCAGCATTTT. As protein: CASSFDPRDSNQPQHF.

The chain links TRBV5-1 to TRBJ1-4; TRBD1 matches at 9 bases. V lost 1 base to trimming and J lost 2 bases; unmatched junction nucleotides: 3. The CDR3 totals 16 residues. Germline CDR1 and CDR2: SGHRS and YFSETQ. In DNA form, the CDR3 reads TGCGCCAGCAGCTTGCAACAGGGGGCTACTAATGAAAAACTGTTTTTT. Its translation: CASSLQQGATNEKLFF.

This chain connects TRBV9 to TRBJ2-3; 7 nucleotides match TRBD1. Germline CDR1 SGDLS, CDR2 YYNGEE. Trimming removed 0 bases from V and 7 bases from J; junction bases left unmatched: 2. The CDR3 has 13 residues. This CDR3 reads CASSVDRGHTQYF. The CDR3 nucleotides are TGTGCCAGCAGCGTAGACAGGGGACATACGCAGTATTTT.

The chain uses TRBV10-1 and TRBJ2-3, with 8 bases aligning to TRBD2. The CDR3 contains 14 residues. CDR1 and CDR2 from the germline V gene are WNHNN and SYGVQD (reference sequence). V lost 8 bases to trimming and J lost 4 bases; unmatched junction nucleotides: 8. CDR3 residues: CASGGTRAPDTQYF. The CDR3 DNA follows: TGCGCCAGCGGGGGGACTAGGGCACCAGATACGCAGTATTTT.